The next 30 T cell receptor beta chains were all read from a single sample in a study of blood T cell repertoires in COVID-19. Sequencing was performed with immunoSEQ multiplex PCR; in TCRdb, only in-frame clones are kept and a portion is missing. The sample holds 200,000 or so clones, 75% to 85% seen once. Sequencing was done on a sample of peripheral blood. All receptors derive from a middle-aged man who had recovered from COVID-19.

The CDR3 DNA reads TGTGCCAGCAGTTTCTGGGGGAGGAGCACTGAAGCTTTCTTT. Amino acids: CASSFWGRSTEAFF. The V gene is TRBV27, the J gene TRBJ1-1; D is possibly TRBD1 (5 bases). The CDR3 runs 14 residues. The germline gives CDR1 MNHEY, CDR2 SMNVEV (reference sequence). V gave up 3 bases and J gave up 4 bases, with 12 bases separating them.

This sequence joins TRBV7-9 and TRBJ1-5, with no clear D. The CDR3 runs 14 residues. V was pared by 5 bases and J by 4 bases, with 12 bases between. Germline loops: CDR1 SEHNR, CDR2 FQNEAQ (reference sequence). The CDR3 loop reads CASSQGYGNQPQHF. CDR3 bases: TGTGCCAGCAGCCAAGGTTACGGGAATCAGCCCCAGCATTTT.

The chain recombines TRBV14 with TRBJ2-1, with 15 nucleotides matching TRBD2. Germline V lookup: CDR1 SGHDN, CDR2 FVKESK. The V gene end was trimmed by 4 bases and the J gene end by 8 bases; junction bases not matched to a gene: 12. The CDR3 length is 18 residues. The CDR3: CASSLGLRRTSGRDEQFF. DNA for the CDR3: TGTGCCAGCAGCCTAGGACTTAGAAGGACTAGCGGGAGGGATGAGCAGTTCTTC.

The J gene is TRBJ2-1, the V gene TRBV6-1; D is possibly TRBD1 (6 bases). V was cut by 2 bases and J by 7 bases, with 18 bases left in between. The CDR3 is 16 amino acids. CDR1 is MNHNS and CDR2 is SASEGT in the germline V gene. The CDR3 loop reads CASSEWIGGRSNEQFF. The CDR3 coding sequence is TGTGCCAGCAGTGAATGGATAGGGGGTAGGTCAAATGAGCAGTTCTTC.

The chain combines TRBV19 with TRBJ1-1; possibly TRBD1 for D (5 bases). CDR1 and CDR2 from the germline V gene are LNHDA and SQIVND (reference sequence). Trimming cost V 3 bases and J 6 bases, with 14 bases left between them. The length of the CDR3 is 14 residues. CDR3 residues: CASSIMGRAPEAFF. The CDR3 region has the DNA TGTGCCAGTAGTATTATGGGCAGGGCCCCTGAAGCTTTCTTT.

The gene calls are TRBV5-4 and TRBJ2-3, with 8 nucleotides matching TRBD1. Per the germline V gene, CDR1 is SGHNT and CDR2 is YYREEE (reference sequence). The V gene end was trimmed by 4 bases and the J gene end by 1 base; junction bases not matched to a gene: 8. This CDR3 spans 16 amino acids. CDR3 sequence (DNA): TGTGCCAGCAGCCCCTCGGACAGGGTAGGCACAGATACGCAGTATTTT. Translation: CASSPSDRVGTDTQYF.

The rearrangement joins TRBV20-1 to TRBJ1-2; D remains unclear. Germline V CDR1 and CDR2: DFQATT, SNEGSKA (reference sequence). This CDR3 is built from 10 residues. Trimming cost V 6 bases and J 13 bases, with 15 bases left between them. In DNA, the CDR3 is TGCAGTGCGAAGGCCCCGGCGGGCACCTTC. This gives the protein CSAKAPAGTF.

This clone has a handful of counts. The V and J genes are TRBV7-2 and TRBJ1-5; TRBD1 matches 9 bases. V dropped 5 bases and J dropped 0; count of bases not matched to a gene: 14. The CDR3 consists of 19 residues. Germline CDR1 SGHTA, CDR2 FQGNSA. CDR3 coding DNA: TGTGCCAGCAGCCACAGACCCGGGACAGGGCTGTCTAGCAATCAGCCCCAGCATTTT. It encodes CASSHRPGTGLSSNQPQHF.

The V and J genes are TRBV11-3 and TRBJ2-3; maybe TRBD2 (6 bases). The CDR3 extends over 14 amino acids. The germline V gene encodes CDR1 SGHNT and CDR2 YENEEA. With 5 bases removed from V and 3 bases from J, the gap between germline ends came to 12 bases. The CDR3: CASSPGAGTDTQYF. As DNA, the CDR3 is TGTGCCAGCAGCCCGGGAGCCGGGACAGATACGCAGTATTTT.

This clone appeared a single time. This CDR3 reads CASSLFTSGGQGTGELFF. As DNA, the CDR3 is TGCGCCAGCAGCCTCTTCACTAGCGGGGGGCAGGGCACCGGGGAGCTGTTTTTT. This sequence joins TRBV4-1 and TRBJ2-2, with TRBD2 matching 12 bases. The CDR3 totals 18 residues. Trimming at V came to 4 bases and at J to 4 bases, leaving 10 bases not matched to a gene. CDR1 is MGHRA and CDR2 is YSYEKL in the germline V gene.

V gene TRBV27 combines with J gene TRBJ2-3; maybe TRBD2 (6 bases). This CDR3 has 13 residues. Germline values: CDR1 MNHEY, CDR2 SMNVEV (reference sequence). V lost 4 bases and J 1 base, leaving 6 bases between the germline ends. Written as DNA, the CDR3 is TGTGCCAGCAGTTGGGGGGGCACAGATACGCAGTATTTT. Amino acid sequence: CASSWGGTDTQYF.

The chain has TRBV4-3 and TRBJ2-2; 8 positions match TRBD1. This CDR3 spans 17 amino acids. CDR1 and CDR2 (germline): LGHNA, YSLEER. V dropped 0 bases and J dropped 1; count of bases not matched to a gene: 4. CDR3 sequence reads: CASSQELGTGNTGELFF. The DNA for the CDR3 is TGCGCCAGCAGCCAAGAACTTGGGACAGGGAACACCGGGGAGCTGTTTTTT.

V usage is TRBV3-1 (or the pseudogene TRBV3-2) and J usage is TRBJ2-5, with 11 bases identical to TRBD1. J lost 9 bases, V lost 3 bases, and 0 bases had no gene match. This CDR3 region has 12 residues. Germline-derived CDR1 and CDR2 are LGHDT and YNNKEL (reference sequence). CDR3 nucleotide sequence: TGTGCCAGCAGCCAGGGACAGGGGGCCCAGTACTTC. Translating gives CASSQGQGAQYF.

The CDR3 sequence: CASSFRRGGGYGYTF. The DNA for the CDR3 is TGTGCCAGCAGTTTCCGCCGAGGGGGTGGGTATGGCTACACCTTC. V gene TRBV27 combines with J gene TRBJ1-2; weak D call: TRBD1 (6 bases). From germline, CDR1 is MNHEY and CDR2 SMNVEV (reference sequence). V was shortened by 3 bases and J by 5 bases, with 16 bases between the two germline ends. The CDR3 sequence is 15 residues long.

The rearrangement links TRBV20-1 to TRBJ2-1; D not certain. V was cut by 3 bases and J by 3 bases, with 6 bases left in between. The CDR3 contains 12 residues. The germline V gene encodes CDR1 DFQATT and CDR2 SNEGSKA (reference sequence). The CDR3: CSASINYNEQFF. DNA of the CDR3: TGCAGTGCTAGTATCAACTACAATGAGCAGTTCTTC.

The genes are TRBV6-2 or TRBV6-3 and TRBJ1-1, with TRBD1 matching 10 bases. V was pared by 5 bases and J by 4 bases, with 7 bases of the junction left unmatched. Germline CDR1 and CDR2: MNHEY and SVGEGT. The CDR3 has 15 amino acids. The CDR3 DNA sequence: TGTGCCAGCAGTCCCGGACAGGGGGGAACCACTGAAGCTTTCTTT. Residues: CASSPGQGGTTEAFF.

The chain carries TRBV7-2 and TRBJ2-4; 8 positions agree with TRBD2. Germline CDR1 reads SGHTA; CDR2 reads FQGNSA. V gave up 6 bases and J gave up 1 base; unmatched junction bases: 2. CDR3 length: 14 amino acids. The CDR3 bases are TGTGCCAGCAGTATAGCGGGGGCCAAAAACATTCAGTACTTC. It translates to CASSIAGAKNIQYF. The whole variable domain, filled in from reference TRBV7-2 and TRBJ2-4, reads GAGVSQSPSNKVTEKGKDVELRCDPISGHTALYWYRQSLGQGLEFLIYFQGNSAPDKSGLPSDRFSAERTGGSVSTLTIQRTQQEDSAVYLCASSIAGAKNIQYFGAGTRLSVL.

The rearrangement uses TRBV19 and TRBJ1-1; the D gene is possibly TRBD1 (6 bases). Trimming removed 6 bases at V and 1 base at J, with 9 bases between. CDR3 length: 13 amino acids. The germline V gene encodes CDR1 LNHDA and CDR2 SQIVND (reference sequence). CDR3: CASRLQGNTEAFF. The DNA of the CDR3 is TGTGCCAGTAGGCTACAGGGGAACACTGAAGCTTTCTTT.

The rearrangement uses TRBV30 and TRBJ1-4; TRBD1 aligns across 7 bases. The CDR3 is 13 residues long. V shed 7 bases and J 7 bases; nucleotides not matched to a gene: 9. Per germline, CDR1 GTSNPN and CDR2 SVGIG (reference sequence). The CDR3, as DNA: TGTGCCTCGTCACACAGGGGACGTGAAAAACTGTTTTTT. Residues: CASSHRGREKLFF.

The V gene is TRBV19, the J gene TRBJ1-2, with TRBD1 identical over 8 bases. J was trimmed by 6 bases and V by 6 bases; bases with no gene match: 6. CDR3 size: 13 residues. Germline lookup yields CDR1 LNHDA and CDR2 SQIVND (reference sequence). For the CDR3, the DNA is TGTGCCAGTAGGCAGGGGGCGGAGGATGGCTACACCTTC. Its protein product is CASRQGAEDGYTF.

This rearrangement joins TRBV7-2 to TRBJ2-7; D not resolved. The CDR3 runs 12 residues. Germline CDR1 SGHTA, CDR2 FQGNSA. V was cut by 4 bases and J by 4 bases, with 8 bases left in between. DNA for the CDR3: TGTGCCAGCAGCTCCCTAGGTTACGAGCAGTACTTC. Translation: CASSSLGYEQYF.

This chain uses TRBV5-1 with TRBJ2-7; no clear D gene. Germline CDR1 SGHRS, CDR2 YFSETQ. The CDR3 is made up of 14 amino acids. V lost 2 bases, J lost 2 bases, and 11 bases lay in between. CDR3: CASSFALGPYEQYF. The CDR3 DNA reads TGCGCCAGCAGCTTTGCACTGGGCCCCTACGAGCAGTACTTC.

The chain joins TRBV7-2 to TRBJ1-1; tentatively, D is TRBD1 (5 bases). The CDR3 is 15 residues long. The germline V gene encodes CDR1 SGHTA and CDR2 FQGNSA. V was clipped by 5 bases and J by 4 bases, with 17 bases between them. DNA for the CDR3: TGTGCCAGCAGCCCCGCCACAGGTCCCACCACTGAAGCTTTCTTT. It translates to CASSPATGPTTEAFF.

The chain employs TRBV5-8 and TRBJ1-1; D remains unclear. The CDR3 covers 13 residues. Per germline, CDR1 SGHTS and CDR2 YDEGEE. V was pared by 2 bases and J by 1 base, with 6 bases between. CDR3 DNA sequence: TGTGCCAGCAGCTTTTACAGGAACACTGAAGCTTTCTTT. This encodes CASSFYRNTEAFF.

This sequence joins TRBV6-1 and TRBJ2-3, with 7 bases that match TRBD2. This CDR3 region has 19 residues. V shed 1 base and J 2 bases; nucleotides not matched to a gene: 15. The V gene's germline CDR1 is MNHNS and CDR2 SASEGT. The CDR3: CASSEEVGIAGEFTDTQYF. The CDR3 bases are TGTGCCAGCAGTGAAGAGGTGGGCATTGCGGGAGAATTCACAGATACGCAGTATTTT.

This clone was detected a few times. V gene TRBV12-3 or TRBV12-4 combines with J gene TRBJ2-5; a possible D gene is TRBD1 (6 bases). V shed 6 bases and J shed 3 bases, with 11 bases lying between them. The CDR3 loop spans 13 amino acids. The DNA for the CDR3 is TGTGCCAGCAGCCCAGGGGCGAAAGAGACCCAGTACTTC. Translated, it gives CASSPGAKETQYF.

J is TRBJ2-1 and V is TRBV9; TRBD2 aligns across 7 bases. The CDR3 totals 16 residues. V trimming: 4 bases; J trimming: 3 bases; junction bases outside the gene matches: 10. CDR1 SGDLS and CDR2 YYNGEE come from the germline V gene. DNA for the CDR3: TGTGCCAGCAGCCCCGCCGGGACTACCTACTACAATGAGCAGTTCTTC. This sequence encodes CASSPAGTTYYNEQFF.

This CDR3 reads CASSSHKGGVAFF. The CDR3 DNA follows: TGTGCCAGTAGTAGTCACAAAGGGGGTGTAGCTTTCTTT. The rearrangement uses TRBV19 and TRBJ1-1; D might be TRBD1 (6 bases). With 4 bases removed from V and 10 bases from J, the gap between germline ends came to 16 bases. The CDR3 has 13 amino acids. In germline, CDR1 is LNHDA, CDR2 SQIVND (reference sequence).

J is TRBJ1-4 and V is TRBV10-1; a weak D match, TRBD1 (5 bases). The CDR3 spans 15 residues. Germline-derived CDR1 and CDR2 are WNHNN and SYGVQD (reference sequence). V was trimmed by 2 bases and J by 0 bases, leaving 7 bases between them. As DNA, the CDR3 is TGCGCCAGCAGTGAGGACAGCTCAACTAATGAAAAACTGTTTTTT. Its protein product is CASSEDSSTNEKLFF.

This chain connects TRBV19 to TRBJ2-1; perhaps TRBD2 as D (5 bases). This CDR3 has 14 amino acids. The germline gives CDR1 LNHDA, CDR2 SQIVND (reference sequence). V was clipped by 3 bases and J by 9 bases, with 15 bases between them. The CDR3 DNA reads TGTGCCAGTAGTATGTCCGCGACCGGGGTTGAGCAGTTCTTC. It translates to CASSMSATGVEQFF. The complete variable domain, with remaining parts taken from reference TRBV19 and TRBJ2-1, reads DGGITQSPKYLFRKEGQNVTLSCEQNLNHDAMYWYRQDPGQGLRLIYYSQIVNDFQKGDIAEGYSVSREKKESFPLTVTSAQKNPTAFYLCASSMSATGVEQFFGPGTRLTVL.